This is a list of T cell receptor beta chains from one sample in a study of T cell changes during pregnancy in multiple sclerosis. Sequenced by immunoSEQ multiplex PCR; TCRdb stores in-frame clones only, minus some. The sample includes 45,000 to 60,000 clones, 85% to 95% of them seen just once. The sample was CD4+ T cells from peripheral blood mononuclear cells, taken before pregnancy. The receptors were gathered from a female donor with multiple sclerosis, enrolled in a pregnancy study. CDR3s include the opening cysteine and the closing phenylalanine or tryptophan. Fields, in order: V gene, D gene, J gene, clone size, CDR3 DNA, CDR3 protein. The D gene is left open where the match is weak. Expanded clones are given a class, and other clones once, few, many or no size at all.

TRBV7-8	.	TRBJ2-1	few	TGTGCCAGCAGCTTAGCAATAGCGAGCAATGAGCAGTTCTTC	CASSLAIASNEQFF
TRBV5-5	.	TRBJ2-7	.	TGTGCCAGCAGCTTGCGGAGCTCCTACGAGCAGTACTTC	CASSLRSSYEQYF
TRBV30	.	TRBJ1-5	few	TGTGCCTGGAGTCATCCCCCGGGGCAGGGAGGACAGCCCCAGCATTTT	CAWSHPPGQGGQPQHF
TRBV2	TRBD1	TRBJ1-2	.	TGTGCCAGCAGCCTGGGACAGGGGTACTATGGCTACACCTTC	CASSLGQGYYGYTF
TRBV11-2	TRBD2	TRBJ2-1	.	TGTGCCAGCAGCTTAGGATTAGCGGGAGGATACAATGAGCAGTTCTTC	CASSLGLAGGYNEQFF
TRBV28	TRBD2	TRBJ2-7	.	TGTGCCAGCAGTTTCTTCTTTAACCTAGCGGGCTCTTCCTACGAGCAGTACTTC	CASSFFFNLAGSSYEQYF
TRBV7-2	TRBD1	TRBJ1-3	.	TGTGCCAGCAGCTTCCCGGACAGGGGTGGAAACACCATATATTTT	CASSFPDRGGNTIYF
TRBV28	.	TRBJ1-2	.	TGTGCCAGCAGTTTACGCCCGGTGGCAGGGGACTATGGCTACACCTTC	CASSLRPVAGDYGYTF
TRBV30	.	TRBJ1-6	.	TGTGCCTGGAGTTCAGGGGTTAATTCACCCCTCCACTTT	CAWSSGVNSPLHF
TRBV7-8	.	TRBJ2-1	.	TGTGCCAGCAGCCCAGGGCCGAGCAGGGAGCAGTTCTTC	CASSPGPSREQFF
TRBV7-9	TRBD2	TRBJ2-3	.	TGTGCCAGCCTCGAGAGCGGGAGGTCAGATACGCAGTATTTT	CASLESGRSDTQYF
TRBV6-5	TRBD2	TRBJ2-3	.	TGTGCCAGCAGTTACCAGAGTAGCGGGAGAGATACGCAGTATTTT	CASSYQSSGRDTQYF
TRBV6-1	TRBD1	TRBJ1-4	.	TGTGCCACCTCGGACAGGGGAGGGGGTAGGGAACTGTTTTTT	CATSDRGGGRELFF
TRBV2	TRBD2	TRBJ2-1	.	TGTGCCAGCAGGGGGACTAGCGGGACCTTCTACAATGAGCAGTTCTTC	CASRGTSGTFYNEQFF
TRBV19	TRBD1	TRBJ2-3	.	TGTGCCAGCGGACAGGGAACAGATACGCAGTATTTT	CASGQGTDTQYF
TRBV10-2	.	TRBJ2-2	.	TGCGCCAGCAGTGAACGTGAGACCGGGGAGCTGTTTTTT	CASSERETGELFF
TRBV5-6	TRBD1	TRBJ1-1	.	TGTGCCAGCAGCAGGGGGCCGGGGGAGAACACTGAAGCTTTCTTT	CASSRGPGENTEAFF
TRBV19	TRBD2	TRBJ2-3	.	TGTGCCAGTAGTGCCCGGGGGGGCTCGGGAGTGGGAGATACGCAGTATTTT	CASSARGGSGVGDTQYF
TRBV5-1	.	TRBJ2-7	.	TGCGCCAGCAGCTTGCAGGGGAGTGAGCAGTACTTC	CASSLQGSEQYF
TRBV27	.	TRBJ2-3	.	TGTGCCAGCAGTTTATCGAGTCCAGCGGATACGCAGTATTTT	CASSLSSPADTQYF
TRBV6-6	TRBD1	TRBJ1-1	.	TGTGCCAGCAGTACTAACGTGGGGACAGAAGAAGCTTTCTTT	CASSTNVGTEEAFF
TRBV5-4	.	TRBJ1-3	.	TGTGCCAGCATCGATCCGAGCTCTGGAAACACCATATATTTT	CASIDPSSGNTIYF
TRBV7-7	TRBD2	TRBJ2-1	.	TGTGCCAGCAGCCCCGGGACTAGCGGGAGGGGCGAGCAGTTCTTC	CASSPGTSGRGEQFF
TRBV12-5	TRBD1	TRBJ1-5	.	TGTGCTAGTGGTTTGGAACAGGGGAGGCAGCCCCAGCATTTT	CASGLEQGRQPQHF
TRBV25-1	TRBD2	TRBJ2-7	.	TGTGCCAGCATAGCGGGGGACTCCTACGAGCAGTACTTC	CASIAGDSYEQYF
TRBV4-1	TRBD2	TRBJ2-7	.	TGCGCCAGCAGCCCTCCGGGACTAGAAGCCTACGAGCAGTACTTC	CASSPPGLEAYEQYF